The next 25 T cell receptor beta chains were all read from a single sample in a study of blood T cell repertoires in COVID-19. Libraries were prepared by immunoSEQ multiplex PCR; TCRdb keeps only in-frame clonotypes and omits some of them. The sample lists tens of thousands of clones, roughly 80% occurring once. The specimen sequenced was peripheral blood. Receptor source: a woman aged 45-60 years with acute or convalescent COVID-19.

The chain carries TRBV10-3 and TRBJ2-3; 10 bases fit TRBD1. The CDR3 length is 13 residues. Trimming removed 2 bases from V and 9 bases from J; junction bases left unmatched: 2. Germline V lookup: CDR1 ENHRY, CDR2 SYGVKD. As DNA, the CDR3 is TGTGCCATCAGTGAGGGGGGACAGGGGACGCAGTATTTT. Translation: CAISEGGQGTQYF.

The rearrangement joins TRBV6-5 to TRBJ1-1, with D possibly TRBD1 on 5 matching bases. Germline V gene data show CDR1 as MNHEY and CDR2 as SVGAGI. The CDR3 is 14 residues long. V dropped 7 bases and J dropped 7 bases, with 19 bases sitting between them. This CDR3 reads CASTRNHRTDEAFF. The CDR3 region has the DNA TGTGCCAGCACCCGTAATCACAGGACCGATGAAGCTTTCTTT.

The chain couples TRBV4-2 to TRBJ1-2, with 8 bases matching TRBD1. The ends lost 1 base at V and 0 bases at J; junction bases unmatched: 1. The length of the CDR3 is 15 residues. Germline CDR1 LGHNA, CDR2 YNFKEQ. In DNA, the CDR3 is TGTGCCAGCAGCCAAGGGACAGGGACTAACTATGGCTACACCTTC. Its protein is CASSQGTGTNYGYTF.

The V gene is TRBV6-5, the J gene TRBJ1-5, with a weak D call TRBD1 (6 bases). Germline CDR1 and CDR2: MNHEY and SVGAGI. Trimming took 2 bases from V and 11 from J, leaving 13 bases between them. This CDR3 contains 13 residues. As DNA, the CDR3 is TGTGCCAGCAGTTACCAGCCACAGGGAGCCCAGCATTTT. Amino acids: CASSYQPQGAQHF.

The V and J genes are TRBV27 and TRBJ2-5; TRBD1 agrees at 9 bases. J was trimmed by 4 bases and V by 8 bases; bases with no gene match: 17. Looked up from germline, CDR1 is MNHEY and CDR2 is SMNVEV (reference sequence). The CDR3 runs 17 residues. The CDR3 DNA reads TGTGCCAGCTGCTCGACAGGGGGAAGCCTATTCCTAGAGACCCAGTACTTC. Its translation: CASCSTGGSLFLETQYF.

The genes are TRBV14 and TRBJ1-2; D remains ambiguous. The CDR3 contains 13 residues. With 4 bases removed from V and 3 bases from J, the gap between germline ends came to 9 bases. CDR1 and CDR2 (germline): SGHDN, FVKESK. The CDR3 DNA follows: TGTGCCAGCAGCCGCAGGATCGACTATGGCTACACCTTC. This gives the protein CASSRRIDYGYTF.

The chain is built from TRBV28 and TRBJ1-2; D not resolved. V was cut by 2 bases and J by 3 bases, with 19 bases left in between. Per the germline V gene, CDR1 is MDHEN and CDR2 is SYDVKM. The CDR3 has 17 residues. The CDR3 is CASSLPPLGIWDYGYTF. CDR3 sequence (DNA): TGTGCCAGCAGTTTACCCCCGCTCGGGATTTGGGACTATGGCTACACCTTC.

The CDR3 DNA follows: TGTGCCAGTACTCTGAGTCGGGGACACAATCAGCCCCAGCATTTT. Amino acids: CASTLSRGHNQPQHF. The chain has TRBV19 and TRBJ1-5; weak D call: TRBD1 (6 bases). Trimming cost V 7 bases and J 3 bases, with 16 bases left between them. The CDR3 is made up of 15 amino acids. Germline assignment: CDR1 LNHDA and CDR2 SQIVND (reference sequence).

This clone has only one observation. The chain employs TRBV5-8 and TRBJ2-3; 12 nucleotides align to TRBD1. This CDR3 contains 16 residues. Trimming cost V 3 bases and J 4 bases; bases outside gene matches: 6. The germline gives CDR1 SGHTS, CDR2 YDEGEE. Here the CDR3 reads CASSWAGQGASDTQYF. The CDR3 DNA reads as TGTGCCAGCAGCTGGGCGGGACAGGGGGCCTCAGATACGCAGTATTTT.

A few counts support this clone. The rearrangement links TRBV27 to TRBJ2-7; 9 bases line up with TRBD1. The CDR3 loop spans 14 amino acids. V trimming: 5 bases; J trimming: 6 bases; junction bases outside the gene matches: 8. Germline values: CDR1 MNHEY, CDR2 SMNVEV (reference sequence). CDR3 amino acids: CASSEQGARGEQYF. The CDR3 DNA is TGTGCCAGCAGTGAACAGGGGGCGCGTGGCGAGCAGTACTTC.

This clone was counted a few times. V is TRBV20-1 and J is TRBJ1-2; the D gene is possibly TRBD1 (5 bases). The CDR3 extends over 10 amino acids. The germline CDR1 and CDR2 sequences are DFQATT and SNEGSKA (reference sequence). V was trimmed by 7 bases and J by 6 bases, leaving 9 bases between them. The DNA of the CDR3 is TGCAGTGTGGAGGGGCATGGCTACACCTTC. This encodes CSVEGHGYTF.

The CDR3 region is CASSQKTGNYGYTF. The CDR3 nucleotides are TGCGCCAGCAGCCAAAAGACGGGGAACTATGGCTACACCTTC. The chain combines TRBV4-3 with TRBJ1-2; D remains unclear. This CDR3 spans 14 amino acids. Trimming took 2 bases from V and 2 from J, leaving 9 bases between them. Germline V gene sequence: CDR1 LGHNA, CDR2 YSLEER.

This clone has a single count. The chain couples TRBV28 to TRBJ2-1; the D gene is possibly TRBD2 (5 bases). The CDR3 totals 14 residues. V lost 6 bases and J lost 4, with 13 bases in between. The germline gives CDR1 MDHEN, CDR2 SYDVKM. DNA of the CDR3: TGTGCCAGCAGCGATTCTGGACTTTACAATGAGCAGTTCTTC. Translating it yields CASSDSGLYNEQFF.

This clone appeared a single time. The V call is TRBV28, the J call TRBJ2-7, with TRBD1 matching 9 bases. CDR3 size: 13 residues. V lost 10 bases, J lost 3 bases, and 7 bases stayed unmatched. Germline V gene lookup returns CDR1 MDHEN and CDR2 SYDVKM. CDR3 in DNA: TGTGCCATTAACCGGGACAGGGACTACGAGCAGTACTTC. It specifies CAINRDRDYEQYF.

This chain joins TRBV3-1 (or the pseudogene TRBV3-2) and TRBJ2-2; a possible D gene is TRBD2 (5 bases). This CDR3 contains 13 residues. Trimming cost V 4 bases and J 6 bases, with 9 bases left between them. Germline CDR1 reads LGHDT; CDR2 reads YNNKEL (reference sequence). The CDR3 is CASSPFGAGELFF. As DNA, the CDR3 is TGTGCCAGCAGCCCCTTCGGGGCCGGGGAGCTGTTTTTT.

This clone was picked up one time. The J gene is TRBJ2-7, the V gene TRBV2; the D gene is possibly TRBD1 (6 bases). The CDR3 consists of 12 residues. Germline V gene data show CDR1 as SNHLY and CDR2 as FYNNEI. Trimming removed 6 bases at V and 4 bases at J, with 10 bases between. The DNA of the CDR3 is TGTGCCAGCAGGGACAGACTATACGAGCAGTACTTC. Its protein product is CASRDRLYEQYF.

This chain joins TRBV28 and TRBJ2-6, with 7 bases that match TRBD2. V was pared by 11 bases and J by 1 base, with 8 bases of the junction left unmatched. Germline values: CDR1 MDHEN, CDR2 SYDVKM. This CDR3 is built from 15 residues. The CDR3 nucleotides read TGTGCCGCCTCAACCGGGGGGTCTGGGGCCAACGTCCTGACTTTC. The encoded protein is CAASTGGSGANVLTF.

This clone was detected only a few times. As DNA, the CDR3 is TGTGCCAGCAGTCCTTTCGGGACAGGGGCCACTGAAGCTTTCTTT. It translates to CASSPFGTGATEAFF. This rearrangement joins TRBV28 to TRBJ1-1; 10 bases align to TRBD1. Looked up from germline, CDR1 is MDHEN and CDR2 is SYDVKM. The junction had 7 bases not matched to a gene; V was cut back by 5 bases and J by 4 bases. This CDR3 spans 15 amino acids. The whole variable domain, remainder taken from reference TRBV28 and TRBJ1-1, is DVKVTQSSRYLVKRTGEKVFLECVQDMDHENMFWYRQDPGLGLRLIYFSYDVKMKEKGDIPEGYSVSREKKERFSLILESASTNQTSMYLCASSPFGTGATEAFFGQGTRLTVV.

The sample holds a few counts of this clone. This chain uses TRBV28 with TRBJ1-2; weak D call: TRBD1 (6 bases). The CDR3 is 13 amino acids. The V and J ends lost 2 bases and 3 bases respectively, with 7 bases between them. In germline, CDR1 is MDHEN, CDR2 SYDVKM. CDR3 DNA: TGTGCCAGCAGTTTAGGGGGCGACTATGGCTACACCTTC. As protein: CASSLGGDYGYTF.

In its sample, this clone was seen a few times. This chain connects TRBV7-2 to TRBJ2-3, with 9 bases matching TRBD2. Germline CDR1 is SGHTA and CDR2 is FQGNSA. V lost 4 bases, J lost 3 bases, and 5 bases stayed unmatched. The CDR3 length is 15 residues. In nucleotides, the CDR3 is TGTGCCAGCAGCTCCGGGACTAGCAAGACAGATACGCAGTATTTT. This codes for CASSSGTSKTDTQYF.

This clone appeared a few times. V usage is TRBV2 and J usage is TRBJ1-1, with 10 bases matching TRBD1. Trimming cost V 6 bases and J 2 bases; bases outside gene matches: 9. From germline, CDR1 is SNHLY and CDR2 FYNNEI. This CDR3 comprises 16 residues. The CDR3 sequence: CASSPGTGVPNTEAFF. DNA of the CDR3: TGTGCCAGCAGCCCCGGGACAGGGGTCCCAAACACTGAAGCTTTCTTT.

The CDR3 nucleotides read TGTGCCAGCAGCCTCCGGACAGGGGCGGGAGAGACCCAGTACTTC. This translates into CASSLRTGAGETQYF. The chain uses TRBV5-6 and TRBJ2-5, with TRBD1 identical over 9 bases. V trimming: 4 bases; J trimming: 4 bases; junction bases outside the gene matches: 8. This CDR3 is built from 15 residues. Germline CDR1 is SGHDT and CDR2 is YYEEEE.

The chain joins TRBV4-2 to TRBJ1-2; D is undetermined. The CDR3 has 16 residues. Germline V lookup: CDR1 LGHNA, CDR2 YNFKEQ. Deletions cut 2 bases from V and 0 bases from J, with 13 bases between. CDR3 sequence: CASSQRLGVSNYGYTF. For the CDR3, the DNA is TGTGCCAGCAGCCAAAGATTAGGAGTTTCTAACTATGGCTACACCTTC.

The CDR3 coding sequence is TGTGCCAGCAGCCTGGGGGGGGATAATTCACCCCTCCACTTT. As protein: CASSLGGDNSPLHF. The chain combines TRBV5-4 with TRBJ1-6; the D gene is possibly TRBD1 (5 bases). CDR1 is SGHNT and CDR2 is YYREEE in the germline V gene (reference sequence). This CDR3 spans 14 amino acids. Trimming took off 4 bases at V and 5 bases at J, with 10 bases between the two ends.

This clone was detected a few times. The chain carries TRBV28 and TRBJ1-2, with D unresolved. With 6 bases removed from V and 4 bases from J, the gap between germline ends came to 18 bases. The CDR3 loop spans 15 amino acids. Germline assignment: CDR1 MDHEN and CDR2 SYDVKM. CDR3 in DNA: TGTGCCAGCAGCCCGAGCCCAACGGGGATCTATGGCTACACCTTC. Translating it yields CASSPSPTGIYGYTF.